These 3 T cell receptor beta chains originate from one sample sequenced in a study of response to subunit inactivated influenza vaccine. Using its own MiXCR run on the RT-PCR reads, TCRdb lists one record per CDR3 protein. The sample lists roughly 780,000 distinct CDR3 sequences, 15% to 20% occurring once. The source material was PBMCs from blood, sampled around 5 days after vaccination. The source of these receptors is a man over 45 who received an inactivated influenza vaccine.

The gene calls are TRBV6-1 and TRBJ2-1; 8 nucleotides line up with TRBD2. The length of the CDR3 is 16 residues. J gave up 6 bases and V 7 bases, and 14 bases lay outside the gene matches. The germline gives CDR1 MNHNS, CDR2 SASEGT. CDR3 bases: TGTGCCAGCATCGCACGAGGCGGGGGGCCGGTCAATGAGCAGTTCTTC. Translation gives CASIARGGGPVNEQFF.

V gene TRBV28 combines with J gene TRBJ2-7; 8 nucleotides line up with TRBD1. The J segment lost 3 bases and the V segment lost 4 bases, leaving 11 bases of the junction unmatched. The germline CDR1 and CDR2 sequences are MDHEN and SYDVKM. The CDR3 has 16 residues. The CDR3 region is CASSSGTGHGNYEQYF. The CDR3 DNA is TGTGCCAGCAGTTCCGGGACAGGCCACGGGAACTACGAGCAGTACTTC.

As DNA, the CDR3 is TGCAGTGCTAGGCCTAGCGGGTGGACCTACAATGAGCAGTTCTTC. It encodes CSARPSGWTYNEQFF. The chain has TRBV20-1 and TRBJ2-1, with 8 bases fitting TRBD2. The CDR3 is 15 residues long. Unmatched junction bases numbered 6, after V lost 3 bases and J lost 2 bases. From germline, CDR1 is DFQATT and CDR2 SNEGSKA (reference sequence).